What follows are 11 T cell receptor beta chains derived from one specimen sequenced in a study of shared clonotypes between healthy human individuals. The protocol was immunoSEQ multiplex PCR, while the TCRdb copy is restricted to in-frame clones and leaves out a portion. The sample records 2 million to 2.5 million clones, 90% to 96% being singletons. The sequenced sample was naive CD4+ T cells sorted from blood. Subset reported: CD45RA+ positively selected. The origin of the receptors is a man between 18 and 29 years old in good health.

This clone was detected only once. The chain has TRBV29-1 and TRBJ1-2, with a weak D call TRBD1 (6 bases). Trimming removed 7 bases from V and 4 bases from J, with 22 bases in between. CDR1 and CDR2 (germline): SQVTM, ANQGSEA. CDR3 length equals 15 residues. The CDR3 nucleotides are TGCAGCGACCGACGGACAGCCTGGGCGACCTATGGCTACACCTTC. It codes for CSDRRTAWATYGYTF.

This chain uses TRBV20-1 with TRBJ1-2; D is ambiguous. The V gene lost 3 bases and the J gene lost 10 bases, with 12 bases spanning the gap. This CDR3 is 11 amino acids long. The germline V gene encodes CDR1 DFQATT and CDR2 SNEGSKA (reference sequence). The CDR3, as DNA: TGCAGTGCTAGGAACAATCAGGTCTACACCTTC. The encoded protein is CSARNNQVYTF.

V and J are TRBV29-1 and TRBJ2-5; 15 nucleotides match TRBD2. The CDR3 is made up of 14 amino acids. Losses at the gene ends were 6 bases for V and 5 bases for J; bases not matched to a gene: 4. Germline CDR1 reads SQVTM; CDR2 reads ANQGSEA. In DNA, the CDR3 is TGCAGCGTCGTCGGACTAGCGGGAGGGGAGACCCAGTACTTC. As protein: CSVVGLAGGETQYF.

This clone was seen just once. The chain has TRBV11-3 and TRBJ2-1; D unresolved. Trimming stripped 0 bases from V and 6 bases from J, with 6 bases between. The CDR3 covers 13 residues. Germline assignment: CDR1 SGHNT and CDR2 YENEEA. In nucleotides, the CDR3 is TGTGCCAGCAGCTTAGAAACCAGCAATGAGCAGTTCTTC. This codes for CASSLETSNEQFF. Full variable domain (outside the CDR3, taken from reference TRBV11-3 and TRBJ2-1): EAGVVQSPRYKIIEKKQPVAFWCNPISGHNTLYWYLQNLGQGPELLIRYENEEAVDDSQLPKDRFSAERLKGVDSTLKIQPAELGDSAVYLCASSLETSNEQFFGPGTRLTVL.

The V gene is TRBV10-3, the J gene TRBJ2-3; perhaps D is TRBD1 or TRBD2 (6 bases each). The CDR3 runs 13 residues. The germline V gene has CDR1 ENHRY and CDR2 SYGVKD. The V end was cut by 10 bases, the J end by 1 base, with 12 bases between. The CDR3 DNA is TGTGCCACCGGGGGCGCGGGCACAGATACGCAGTATTTT. Protein: CATGGAGTDTQYF.

The chain is built from TRBV5-6 and TRBJ1-2; D uncertain. V lost 0 bases and J lost 2, with 20 bases in between. The CDR3 sequence is 18 residues long. CDR1 is SGHDT, CDR2 YYEEEE, per germline. The CDR3 here is CASSLGAERGLMNYGYTF. CDR3 DNA sequence: TGTGCCAGCAGCTTGGGGGCCGAACGAGGCCTGATGAACTATGGCTACACCTTC. Full variable domain (rest looked up from reference TRBV5-6 and TRBJ1-2): DAGVTQSPTHLIKTRGQQVTLRCSPKSGHDTVSWYQQALGQGPQFIFQYYEEEERQRGNFPDRFSGHQFPNYSSELNVNALLLGDSALYLCASSLGAERGLMNYGYTFGSGTRLTVV.

Only one count was recorded for this clone. The rearrangement links TRBV9 to TRBJ2-3, with 11 bases identical to TRBD2. V shed 0 bases and J 6 bases; nucleotides not matched to a gene: 9. The CDR3 length is 17 residues. Germline CDR1 SGDLS, CDR2 YYNGEE. The CDR3 spells CASSVVASGGPGDTQYF. The CDR3 region has the DNA TGTGCCAGCAGCGTAGTGGCTAGCGGGGGGCCCGGCGATACGCAGTATTTT.

The V and J genes are TRBV7-9 and TRBJ1-6, with a possible D match to TRBD1 (5 bases). The CDR3 runs to 16 residues. Trimming shortened V by 0 bases and J by 8 bases, and 14 bases separated the two germline ends. Germline loops: CDR1 SEHNR, CDR2 FQNEAQ (reference sequence). As DNA, the CDR3 is TGTGCCAGCAGCTTAGCGCATTCCGGGGCGGATTCACCCCTCCACTTT. This translates into CASSLAHSGADSPLHF.

V usage is TRBV28 and J usage is TRBJ1-2; 12 nucleotides agree with TRBD1. CDR3 size: 15 residues. The ends lost 5 bases at V and 4 bases at J; junction bases unmatched: 5. Germline-derived CDR1 and CDR2 are MDHEN and SYDVKM. CDR3 amino acids: CASSTGQGATYGYTF. The CDR3 DNA sequence: TGTGCCAGCAGTACGGGACAGGGGGCAACCTATGGCTACACCTTC.

The rearrangement uses TRBV5-1 and TRBJ2-7; possible D gene TRBD1, 5 bases. Deletions cut 0 bases from V and 3 bases from J, with 16 bases between. Germline CDR1 and CDR2: SGHRS and YFSETQ. This CDR3 has 16 amino acids. The chain's CDR3 is CASSLEGRAGNYEQYF. In DNA, the CDR3 is TGCGCCAGCAGCTTGGAGGGCAGGGCTGGAAACTACGAGCAGTACTTC.

This clone was observed a single time. The same CDR3 arises from other DNA sequences in this sample as well. The chain is built from TRBV19 and TRBJ2-7, with TRBD1 identical over 7 bases. The CDR3 runs to 13 residues. The trim removed 2 bases at V and 3 bases at J, leaving 1 base unmatched. Germline CDR1 is LNHDA and CDR2 is SQIVND (reference sequence). The CDR3 DNA is TGTGCCAGTAGTATAAGACAGGGCTACGAGCAGTACTTC. Translation: CASSIRQGYEQYF.